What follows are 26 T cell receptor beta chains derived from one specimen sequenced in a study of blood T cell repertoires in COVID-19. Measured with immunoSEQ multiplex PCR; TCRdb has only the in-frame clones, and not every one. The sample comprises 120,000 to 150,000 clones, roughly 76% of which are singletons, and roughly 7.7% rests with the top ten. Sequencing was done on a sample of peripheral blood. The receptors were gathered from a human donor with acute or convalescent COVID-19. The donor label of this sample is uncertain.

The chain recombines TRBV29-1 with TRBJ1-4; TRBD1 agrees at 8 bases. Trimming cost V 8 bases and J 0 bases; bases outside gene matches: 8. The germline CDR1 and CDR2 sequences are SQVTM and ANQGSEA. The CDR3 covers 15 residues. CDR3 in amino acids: CSSRTGSATNEKLFF. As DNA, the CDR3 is TGCAGCTCGAGGACAGGGAGCGCAACTAATGAAAAACTGTTTTTT.

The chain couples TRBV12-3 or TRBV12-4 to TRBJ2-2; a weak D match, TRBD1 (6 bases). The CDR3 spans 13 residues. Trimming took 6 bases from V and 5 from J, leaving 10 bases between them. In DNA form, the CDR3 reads TGTGCCAGCAGCAGGACAGTGACCGGGGAGCTGTTTTTT. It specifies CASSRTVTGELFF.

The CDR3 protein is CASSPLLTSGGPTDTQYF. The CDR3 DNA reads as TGTGCCAGTAGTCCGTTACTGACTAGCGGGGGGCCCACAGATACGCAGTATTTT. The chain recombines TRBV19 with TRBJ2-3; 13 nucleotides align to TRBD2. J lost 2 bases, V lost 5 bases, and 10 bases had no gene match. CDR1 and CDR2 (germline): LNHDA, SQIVND (reference sequence). The CDR3 totals 18 residues.

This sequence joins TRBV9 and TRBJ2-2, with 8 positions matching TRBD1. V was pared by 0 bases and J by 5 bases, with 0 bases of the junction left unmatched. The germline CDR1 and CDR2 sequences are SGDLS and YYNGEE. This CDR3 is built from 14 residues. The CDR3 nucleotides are TGTGCCAGCAGCGTAGGACAGGGGACCGGGGAGCTGTTTTTT. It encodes CASSVGQGTGELFF.

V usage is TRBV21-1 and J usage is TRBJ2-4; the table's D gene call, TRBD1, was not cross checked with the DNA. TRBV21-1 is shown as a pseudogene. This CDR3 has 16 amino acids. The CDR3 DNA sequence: TGTGCCAGCAGCAAAGAACCCCGACAGGGAGTGGGCATTCAGTACTTC. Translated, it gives CASSKEPRQGVGIQYF.

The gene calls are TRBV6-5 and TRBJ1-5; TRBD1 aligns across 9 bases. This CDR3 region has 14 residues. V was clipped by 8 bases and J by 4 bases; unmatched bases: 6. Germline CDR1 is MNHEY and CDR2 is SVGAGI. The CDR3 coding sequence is TGTGCCAGCTCGTCCGGGACAGGGAATCAGCCCCAGCATTTT. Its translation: CASSSGTGNQPQHF.

CDR3 DNA sequence: TGTGCCAGCAGCTTAGCCAGGGGCTACACAGATACGCAGTATTTT. This gives the protein CASSLARGYTDTQYF. The chain employs TRBV7-9 and TRBJ2-3; D perhaps matches TRBD1 (6 bases). V gave up 0 bases and J gave up 2 bases, with 9 bases separating them. This CDR3 contains 15 residues. Looked up from germline, CDR1 is SEHNR and CDR2 is FQNEAQ (reference sequence).

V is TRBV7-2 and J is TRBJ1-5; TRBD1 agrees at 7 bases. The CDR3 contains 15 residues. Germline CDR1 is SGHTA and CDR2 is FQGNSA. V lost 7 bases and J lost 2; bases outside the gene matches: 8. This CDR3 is CASTPQGWGNQPQHF. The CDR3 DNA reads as TGTGCCAGCACCCCACAGGGGTGGGGCAATCAGCCCCAGCATTTT.

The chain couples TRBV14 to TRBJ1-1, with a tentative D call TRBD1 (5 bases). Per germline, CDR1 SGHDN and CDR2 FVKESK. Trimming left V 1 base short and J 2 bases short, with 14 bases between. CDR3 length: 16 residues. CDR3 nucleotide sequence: TGTGCCAGCAGCCAAGGGGCAGGGCGGAGAAACACTGAAGCTTTCTTT. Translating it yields CASSQGAGRRNTEAFF.

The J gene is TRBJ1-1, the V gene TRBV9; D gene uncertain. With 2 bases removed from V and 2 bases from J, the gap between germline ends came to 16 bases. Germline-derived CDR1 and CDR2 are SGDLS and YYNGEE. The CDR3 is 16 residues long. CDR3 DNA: TGTGCCAGCAGCGTTTTACTAGGGCAGACCAACACTGAAGCTTTCTTT. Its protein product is CASSVLLGQTNTEAFF.

DNA of the CDR3: TGTGCCAGCAGCGAGGACAGGTTTTATAGTGGCTACACCTTC. It codes for CASSEDRFYSGYTF. The chain links TRBV3-1 (or the pseudogene TRBV3-2) to TRBJ1-2, with 7 bases aligning to TRBD1. Germline V lookup: CDR1 LGHDT, CDR2 YNNKEL (reference sequence). Trimming at V came to 5 bases and at J to 7 bases, leaving 10 bases not matched to a gene. CDR3 length: 14 residues.

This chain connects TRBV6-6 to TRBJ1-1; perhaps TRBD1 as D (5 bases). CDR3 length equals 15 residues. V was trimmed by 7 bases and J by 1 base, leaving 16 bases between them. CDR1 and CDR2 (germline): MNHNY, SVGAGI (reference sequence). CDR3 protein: CASTRGVQGNTEAFF. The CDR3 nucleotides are TGTGCCAGCACCCGGGGGGTCCAAGGGAACACTGAAGCTTTCTTT.

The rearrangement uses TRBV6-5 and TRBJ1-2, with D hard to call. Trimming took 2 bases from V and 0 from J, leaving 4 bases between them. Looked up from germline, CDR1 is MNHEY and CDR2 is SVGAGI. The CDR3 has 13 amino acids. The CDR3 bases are TGTGCCAGCAGTTACGCGCCTAACTATGGCTACACCTTC. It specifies CASSYAPNYGYTF.

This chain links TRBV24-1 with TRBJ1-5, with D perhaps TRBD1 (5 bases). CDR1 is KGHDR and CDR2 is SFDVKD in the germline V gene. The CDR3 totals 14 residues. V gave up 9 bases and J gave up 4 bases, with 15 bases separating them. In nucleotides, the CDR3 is TGTGCCACCGGAGGGGCGGAAATAAATCAGCCCCAGCATTTT. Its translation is CATGGAEINQPQHF.

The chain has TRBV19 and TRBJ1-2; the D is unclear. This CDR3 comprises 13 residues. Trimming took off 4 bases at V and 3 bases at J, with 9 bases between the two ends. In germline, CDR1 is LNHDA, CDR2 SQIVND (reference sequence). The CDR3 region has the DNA TGTGCCAGTAGTAGAGGTTTGGACTATGGCTACACCTTC. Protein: CASSRGLDYGYTF. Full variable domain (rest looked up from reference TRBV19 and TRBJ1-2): DGGITQSPKYLFRKEGQNVTLSCEQNLNHDAMYWYRQDPGQGLRLIYYSQIVNDFQKGDIAEGYSVSREKKESFPLTVTSAQKNPTAFYLCASSRGLDYGYTFGSGTRLTVV.

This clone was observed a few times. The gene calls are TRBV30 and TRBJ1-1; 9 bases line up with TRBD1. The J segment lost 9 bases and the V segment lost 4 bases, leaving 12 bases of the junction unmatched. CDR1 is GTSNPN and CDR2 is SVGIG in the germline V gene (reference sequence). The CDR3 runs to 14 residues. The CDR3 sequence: CAWTPRDRESKAFF. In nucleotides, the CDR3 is TGTGCCTGGACCCCCCGGGACAGGGAAAGTAAAGCTTTCTTT.

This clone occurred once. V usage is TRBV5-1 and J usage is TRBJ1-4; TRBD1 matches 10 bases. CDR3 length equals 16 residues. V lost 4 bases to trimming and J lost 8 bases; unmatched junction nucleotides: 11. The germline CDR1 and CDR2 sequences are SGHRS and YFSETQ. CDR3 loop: CASSIGTGVNGEKLFF. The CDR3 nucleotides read TGCGCCAGCAGCATCGGGACAGGGGTAAATGGAGAAAAACTGTTTTTT.

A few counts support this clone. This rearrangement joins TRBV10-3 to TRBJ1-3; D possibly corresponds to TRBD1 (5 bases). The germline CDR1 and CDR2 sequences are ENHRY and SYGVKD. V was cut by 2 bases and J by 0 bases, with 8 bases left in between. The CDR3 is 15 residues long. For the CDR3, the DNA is TGTGCCATCAGTGAGACAGGCACCTCTGGAAACACCATATATTTT. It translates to CAISETGTSGNTIYF.

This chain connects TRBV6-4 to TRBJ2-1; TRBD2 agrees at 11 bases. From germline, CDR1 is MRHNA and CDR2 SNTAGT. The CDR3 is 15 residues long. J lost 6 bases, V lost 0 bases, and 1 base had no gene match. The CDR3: CASSDSSGGANEQFF. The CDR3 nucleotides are TGTGCCAGCAGTGACTCTAGCGGGGGGGCCAATGAGCAGTTCTTC.

The CDR3 nucleotides are TGCAGCGTTGAAGAGGGGGGAGAGGACACCGGGGAGCTGTTTTTT. It specifies CSVEEGGEDTGELFF. The chain combines TRBV29-1 with TRBJ2-2; possible D gene TRBD2, 6 bases. Germline V gene lookup returns CDR1 SQVTM and CDR2 ANQGSEA. The CDR3 has 15 amino acids. Between the trimmed V and J ends, which lost 0 bases and 3 bases, there was a span of 11 bases.

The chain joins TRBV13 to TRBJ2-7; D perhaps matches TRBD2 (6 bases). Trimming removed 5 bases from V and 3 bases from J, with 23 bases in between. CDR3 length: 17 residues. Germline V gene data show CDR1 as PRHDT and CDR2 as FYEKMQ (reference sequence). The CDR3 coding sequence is TGTGCCAGCAGCCCTACAGGTGGAGGGTGGGAACTCTACGAGCAGTACTTC. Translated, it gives CASSPTGGGWELYEQYF. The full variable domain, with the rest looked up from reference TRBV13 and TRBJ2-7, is AAGVIQSPRHLIKEKRETATLKCYPIPRHDTVYWYQQGPGQDPQFLISFYEKMQSDKGSIPDRFSAQQFSDYHSELNMSSLELGDSALYFCASSPTGGGWELYEQYFGPGTRLTVT.

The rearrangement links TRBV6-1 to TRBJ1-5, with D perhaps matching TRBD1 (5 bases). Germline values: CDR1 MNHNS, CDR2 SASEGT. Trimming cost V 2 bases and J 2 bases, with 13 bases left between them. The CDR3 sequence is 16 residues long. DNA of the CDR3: TGTGCCAGCAGTGAATTTTCGGGACTGGGCAATCAGCCCCAGCATTTT. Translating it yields CASSEFSGLGNQPQHF.

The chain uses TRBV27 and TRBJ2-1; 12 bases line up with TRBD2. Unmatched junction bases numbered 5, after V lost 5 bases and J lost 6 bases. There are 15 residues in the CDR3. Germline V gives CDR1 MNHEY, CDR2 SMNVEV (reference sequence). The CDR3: CASSPRLAGVNEQFF. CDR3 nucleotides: TGTGCCAGCAGTCCCCGACTAGCGGGGGTCAATGAGCAGTTCTTC.

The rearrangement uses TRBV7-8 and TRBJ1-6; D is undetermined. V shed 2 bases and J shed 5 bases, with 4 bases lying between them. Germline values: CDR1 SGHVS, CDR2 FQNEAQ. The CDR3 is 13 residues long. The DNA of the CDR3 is TGTGCCAGCAGCTTACAGAATAATTCACCCCTCCACTTT. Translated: CASSLQNNSPLHF.

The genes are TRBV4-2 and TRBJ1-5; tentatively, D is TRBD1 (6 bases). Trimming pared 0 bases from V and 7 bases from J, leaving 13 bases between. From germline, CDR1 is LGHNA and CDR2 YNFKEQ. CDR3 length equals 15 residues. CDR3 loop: CASSQEAGVGQPQHF. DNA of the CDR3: TGTGCCAGCAGCCAAGAGGCAGGGGTGGGGCAGCCCCAGCATTTT.

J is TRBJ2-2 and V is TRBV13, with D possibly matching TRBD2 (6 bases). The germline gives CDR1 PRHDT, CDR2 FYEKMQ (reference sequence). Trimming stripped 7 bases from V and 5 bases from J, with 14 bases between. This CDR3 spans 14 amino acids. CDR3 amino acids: CASTPIGGTGELFF. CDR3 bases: TGTGCCAGCACCCCGATCGGGGGTACCGGGGAGCTGTTTTTT.